This T cell receptor (beta chain) appears in the sequencing data of a study of control samples from healthy donors and cancer patients. Assay: immunoSEQ multiplex PCR; the TCRdb copy retains only in-frame clones and omits some. The sample comprises 50,000 to 65,000 clones, about 91% of which are singletons, and under 0.95% rests with the top ten. From germline, CDR1 is LNHDA and CDR2 SQIVND (reference sequence). This CDR3 has 13 amino acids. Trimming removed 2 bases from V and 7 bases from J, with 11 bases in between. Sequenced: PBMCs. This TCR was sampled from a man between 25 and 39 years old with colorectal cancer. The chain employs TRBV19 and TRBJ1-1, with unresolved D. For the CDR3, the DNA is TGTGCCAGTAGTATACTCCTAGCGGGTGAAGCTTTCTTT. Protein sequence: CASSILLAGEAFF.